This entry concerns a single T cell receptor (beta chain). Distinct nucleotide sequences in the sample also encode this CDR3. Some clones are missing from TCRdb's copy, which holds only in-frame ones; the method was immunoSEQ multiplex PCR. Counted here are around 180,000 clones, about 88% occurring once; the ten biggest clones make up 2.5% to 3.5%. The data originate from a study of blood T cell repertoires in COVID-19. The CDR3 runs to 12 residues. The V end lost 1 base, the J end lost 3 bases, and 4 bases lay between the germline ends. Per germline, CDR1 SGHTA and CDR2 FQGNSA. Sequencing was carried out using peripheral blood. The chain is built from TRBV7-2 and TRBJ2-7; D call uncertain. The receptor was derived from a woman in her twenties or thirties with active or convalescent COVID-19. Written as DNA, the CDR3 is TGTGCCAGCAGCTTAGAGCACTACGAGCAGTACTTC. Translating it yields CASSLEHYEQYF.